Ten or more counts support the clone carrying this TCR beta chain. Stated time point: sample taken at primary tumor resection. Unsorted tumor, nontumor lung tissue or cryopreserved PBMC supplied the whole RNA. The sample originates from a study of spatial heterogeneity in lung cancer. Trimming cost V 3 bases and J 1 base, with 10 bases left between them. Germline V gene lookup returns CDR1 MNHEY and CDR2 SMNVEV (reference sequence). The CDR3 runs to 15 residues. MiXCR, run by TCRdb on the 5' RACE reads, gives a single entry per CDR3 protein. This sample has approximately 1,900 distinct CDR3 sequences, with about 7.6% found just once.

The chain employs TRBV27 and TRBJ1-5; TRBD1 might be the D (5 bases). This TCR derives from a male donor with early-stage non-small cell lung cancer. The specimen comprised normal lung tissue next to the tumor, sampled at surgery. The CDR3 loop reads CASSFVTGSNQPQHF. The DNA for the CDR3 is TGTGCCAGCAGTTTTGTAACAGGAAGCAATCAGCCCCAGCATTTT.